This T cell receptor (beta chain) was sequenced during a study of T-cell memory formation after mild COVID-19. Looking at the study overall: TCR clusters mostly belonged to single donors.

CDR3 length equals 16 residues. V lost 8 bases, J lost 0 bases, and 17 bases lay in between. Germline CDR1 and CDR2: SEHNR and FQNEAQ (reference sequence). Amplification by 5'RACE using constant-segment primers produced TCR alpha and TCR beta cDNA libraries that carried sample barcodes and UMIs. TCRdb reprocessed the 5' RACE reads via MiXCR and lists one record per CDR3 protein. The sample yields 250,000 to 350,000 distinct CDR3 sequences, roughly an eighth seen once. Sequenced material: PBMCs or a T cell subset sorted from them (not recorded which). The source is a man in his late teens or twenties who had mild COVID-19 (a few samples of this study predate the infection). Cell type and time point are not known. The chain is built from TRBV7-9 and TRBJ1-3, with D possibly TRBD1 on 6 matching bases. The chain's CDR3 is CASGTGLMTSGNTIYF. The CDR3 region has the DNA TGTGCCAGCGGTACAGGGCTAATGACCTCTGGAAACACCATATATTTT.